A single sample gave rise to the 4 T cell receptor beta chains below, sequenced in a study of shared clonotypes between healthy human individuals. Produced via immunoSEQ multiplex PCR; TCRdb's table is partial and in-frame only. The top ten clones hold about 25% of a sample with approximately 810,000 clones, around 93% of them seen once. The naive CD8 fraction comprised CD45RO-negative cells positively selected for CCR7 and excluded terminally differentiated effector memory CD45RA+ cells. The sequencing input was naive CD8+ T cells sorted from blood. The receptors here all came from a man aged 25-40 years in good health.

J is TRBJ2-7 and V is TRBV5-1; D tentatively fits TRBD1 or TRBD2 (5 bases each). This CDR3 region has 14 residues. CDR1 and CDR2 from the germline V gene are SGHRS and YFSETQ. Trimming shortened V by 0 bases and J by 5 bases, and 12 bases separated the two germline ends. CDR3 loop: CASSLEGLRDEQYF. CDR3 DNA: TGCGCCAGCAGCTTGGAGGGGTTGAGGGACGAGCAGTACTTC.

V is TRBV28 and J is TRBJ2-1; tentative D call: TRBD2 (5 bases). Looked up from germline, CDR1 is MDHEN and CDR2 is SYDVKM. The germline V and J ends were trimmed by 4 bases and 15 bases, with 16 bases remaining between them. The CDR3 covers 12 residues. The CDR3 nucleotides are TGTGCCAGCAGTTACTCTTCTGGGAGACGGTTCTTC. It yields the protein CASSYSSGRRFF.

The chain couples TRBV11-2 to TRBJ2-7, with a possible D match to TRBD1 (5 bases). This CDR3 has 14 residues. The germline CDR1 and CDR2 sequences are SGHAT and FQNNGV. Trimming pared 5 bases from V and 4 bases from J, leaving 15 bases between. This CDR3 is CASSDRTLTYEQYF. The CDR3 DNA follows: TGTGCCAGCAGCGACCGGACACTGACGTACGAGCAGTACTTC. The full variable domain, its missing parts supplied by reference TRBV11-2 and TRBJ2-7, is EAGVAQSPRYKIIEKRQSVAFWCNPISGHATLYWYQQILGQGPKLLIQFQNNGVVDDSQLPKDRFSAERLKGVDSTLKIQPAKLEDSAVYLCASSDRTLTYEQYFGPGTRLTVT.

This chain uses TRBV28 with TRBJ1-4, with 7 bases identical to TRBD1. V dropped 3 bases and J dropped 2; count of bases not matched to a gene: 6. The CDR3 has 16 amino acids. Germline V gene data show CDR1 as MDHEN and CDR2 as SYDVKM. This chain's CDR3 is CASSFIAGQTNEKLFF. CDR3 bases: TGTGCCAGCAGTTTTATCGCGGGACAGACTAATGAAAAACTGTTTTTT.